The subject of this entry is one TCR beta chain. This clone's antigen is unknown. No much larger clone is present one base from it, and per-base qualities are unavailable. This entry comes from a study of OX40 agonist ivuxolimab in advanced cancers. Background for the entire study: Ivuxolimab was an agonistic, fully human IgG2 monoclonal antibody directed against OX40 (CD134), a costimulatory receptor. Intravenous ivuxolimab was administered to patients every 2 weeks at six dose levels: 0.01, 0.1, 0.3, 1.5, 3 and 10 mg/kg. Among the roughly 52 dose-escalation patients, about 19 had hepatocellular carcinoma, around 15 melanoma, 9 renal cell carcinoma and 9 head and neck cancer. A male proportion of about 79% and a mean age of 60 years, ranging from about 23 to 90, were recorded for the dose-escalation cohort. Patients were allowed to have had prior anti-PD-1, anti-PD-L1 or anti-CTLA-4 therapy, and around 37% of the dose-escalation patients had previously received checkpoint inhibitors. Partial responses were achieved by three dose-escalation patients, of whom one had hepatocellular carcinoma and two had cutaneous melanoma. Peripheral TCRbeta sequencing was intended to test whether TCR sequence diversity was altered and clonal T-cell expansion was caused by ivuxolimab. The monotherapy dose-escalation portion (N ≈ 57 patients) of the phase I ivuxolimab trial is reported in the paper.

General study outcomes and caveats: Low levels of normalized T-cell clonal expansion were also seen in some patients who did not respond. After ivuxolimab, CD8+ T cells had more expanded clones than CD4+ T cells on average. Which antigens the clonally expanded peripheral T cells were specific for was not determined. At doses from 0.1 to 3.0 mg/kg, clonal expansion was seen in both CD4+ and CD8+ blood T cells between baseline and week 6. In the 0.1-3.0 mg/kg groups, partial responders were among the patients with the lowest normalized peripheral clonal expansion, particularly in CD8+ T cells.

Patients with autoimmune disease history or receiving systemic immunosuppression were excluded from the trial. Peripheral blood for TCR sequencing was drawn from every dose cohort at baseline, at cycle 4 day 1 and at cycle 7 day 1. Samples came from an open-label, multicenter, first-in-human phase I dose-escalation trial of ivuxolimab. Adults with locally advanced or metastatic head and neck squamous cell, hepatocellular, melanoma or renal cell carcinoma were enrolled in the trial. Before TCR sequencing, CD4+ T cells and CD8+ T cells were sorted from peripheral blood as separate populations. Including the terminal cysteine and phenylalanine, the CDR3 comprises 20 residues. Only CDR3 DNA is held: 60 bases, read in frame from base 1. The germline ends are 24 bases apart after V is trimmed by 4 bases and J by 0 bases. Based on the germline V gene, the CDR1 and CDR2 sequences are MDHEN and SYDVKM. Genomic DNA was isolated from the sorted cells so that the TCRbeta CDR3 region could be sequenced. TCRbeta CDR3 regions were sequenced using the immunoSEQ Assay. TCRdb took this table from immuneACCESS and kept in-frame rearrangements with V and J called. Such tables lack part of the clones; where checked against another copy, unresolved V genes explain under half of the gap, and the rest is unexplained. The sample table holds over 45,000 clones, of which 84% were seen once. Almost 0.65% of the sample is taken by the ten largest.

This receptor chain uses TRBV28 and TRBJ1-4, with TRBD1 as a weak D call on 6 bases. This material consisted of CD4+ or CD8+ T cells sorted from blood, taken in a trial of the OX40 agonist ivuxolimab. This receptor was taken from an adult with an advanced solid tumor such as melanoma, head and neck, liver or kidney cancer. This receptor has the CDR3 CASSYVTLSRDTSTNEKLFF. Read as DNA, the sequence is TGTGCCAGCAGTTACGTAACATTGTCCCGGGACACCTCAACTAATGAAAAACTGTTTTTT. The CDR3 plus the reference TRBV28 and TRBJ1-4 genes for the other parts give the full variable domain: DVKVTQSSRYLVKRTGEKVFLECVQDMDHENMFWYRQDPGLGLRLIYFSYDVKMKEKGDIPEGYSVSREKKERFSLILESASTNQTSMYLCASSYVTLSRDTSTNEKLFFGSGTQLSVL.